This TCR beta chain was obtained from a study of blood T cell repertoires in COVID-19. For the study at large: Collection of acute and convalescent COVID-19 samples took place in the United States, Italy and Spain.

Study processing details: Nucleated cell counts were estimated from reference gene primer amplification. Some clones are missing from TCRdb's copy, which holds only in-frame ones; the method was immunoSEQ multiplex PCR. V and J calls and clone size are those listed in that table; D and trimming were worked out from the DNA. The sample holds about half a million clones; around 85% are singletons and the top ten take around 7.9%. Recruits, aged roughly 18 to 95 years, lived in under 25 US areas. Cohort 3 recovery required two negative PCRs, clearance, or symptom resolution. The germline V and J ends were trimmed by 5 bases and 0 bases, with 11 bases remaining between them. CDR3 size: 15 residues. Germline lookup yields CDR1 SNHLY and CDR2 FYNNEI.

The specimen was PBMCs or T cells enriched from blood (not recorded which). V is TRBV2 and J is TRBJ1-3, with TRBD1 as a possible D gene (6 bases). This TCR was sampled from a woman aged 60-75 years who had recovered from COVID-19. CDR3 sequence: CASSPTGNSGNTIYF. CDR3 nucleotide sequence: TGTGCCAGCAGTCCGACAGGAAACTCTGGAAACACCATATATTTT.